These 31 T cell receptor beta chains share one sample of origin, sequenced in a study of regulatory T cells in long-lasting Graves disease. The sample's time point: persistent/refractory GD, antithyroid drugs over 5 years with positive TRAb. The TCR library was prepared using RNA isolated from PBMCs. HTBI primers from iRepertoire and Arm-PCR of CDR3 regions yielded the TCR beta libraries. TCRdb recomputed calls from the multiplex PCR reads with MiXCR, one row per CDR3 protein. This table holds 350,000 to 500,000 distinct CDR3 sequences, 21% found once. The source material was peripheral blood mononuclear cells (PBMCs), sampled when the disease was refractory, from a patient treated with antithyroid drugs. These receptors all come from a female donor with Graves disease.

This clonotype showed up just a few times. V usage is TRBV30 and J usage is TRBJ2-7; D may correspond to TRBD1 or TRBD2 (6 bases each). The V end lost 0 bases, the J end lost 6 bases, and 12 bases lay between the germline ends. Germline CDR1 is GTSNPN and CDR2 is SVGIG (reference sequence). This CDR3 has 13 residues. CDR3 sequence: CAWSVGGLSEQYF. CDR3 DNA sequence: TGTGCCTGGAGTGTAGGGGGACTCTCCGAGCAGTACTTC.

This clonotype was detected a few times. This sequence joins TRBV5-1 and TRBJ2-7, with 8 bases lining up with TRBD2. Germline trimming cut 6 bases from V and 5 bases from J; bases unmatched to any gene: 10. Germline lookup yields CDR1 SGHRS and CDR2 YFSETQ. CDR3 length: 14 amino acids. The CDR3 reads CASTLRTSRDEQYF. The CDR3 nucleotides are TGCGCCAGCACCTTAAGGACTAGCAGGGACGAGCAGTACTTC.

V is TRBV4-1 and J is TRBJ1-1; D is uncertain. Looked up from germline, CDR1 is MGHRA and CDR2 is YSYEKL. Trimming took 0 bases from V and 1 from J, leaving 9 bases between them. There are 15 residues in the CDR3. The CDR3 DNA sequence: TGCGCCAGCAGCCAAGATCTCCAGCCGAACACTGAAGCTTTCTTT. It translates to CASSQDLQPNTEAFF.

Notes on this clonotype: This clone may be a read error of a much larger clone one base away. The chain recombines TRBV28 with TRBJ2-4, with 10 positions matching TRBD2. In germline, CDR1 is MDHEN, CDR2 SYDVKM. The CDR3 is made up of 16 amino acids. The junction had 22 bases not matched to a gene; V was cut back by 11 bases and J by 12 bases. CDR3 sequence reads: CACTGQREGRRYTQYF. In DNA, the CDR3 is TGTGCCTGCACGGGGCAGCGGGAGGGCCGTAGGTACACTCAGTACTTC.

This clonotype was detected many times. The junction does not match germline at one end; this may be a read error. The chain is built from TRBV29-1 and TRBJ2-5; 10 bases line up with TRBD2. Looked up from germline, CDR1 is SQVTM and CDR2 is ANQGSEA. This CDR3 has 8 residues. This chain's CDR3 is CSVGTSGF. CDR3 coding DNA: TGCAGCGTTGGGACTAGCGGTTTC.

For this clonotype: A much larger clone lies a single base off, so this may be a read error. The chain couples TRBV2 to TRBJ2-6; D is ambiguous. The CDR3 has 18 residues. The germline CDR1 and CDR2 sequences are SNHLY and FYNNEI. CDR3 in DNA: TGTGCCCGCAGTGCCCGGATGGCCTCAAGCTCTGGGGCCAACGTCCTGACTTTC. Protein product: CARSARMASSSGANVLTF.

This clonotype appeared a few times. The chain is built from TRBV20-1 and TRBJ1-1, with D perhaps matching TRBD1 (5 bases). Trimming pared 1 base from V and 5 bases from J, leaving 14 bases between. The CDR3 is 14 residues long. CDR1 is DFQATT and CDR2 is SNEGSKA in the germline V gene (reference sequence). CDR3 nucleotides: TGCAGTGCTAGAGTATTAGTTGAGGGGACTGAAGCTTTCTTT. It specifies CSARVLVEGTEAFF.

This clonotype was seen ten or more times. The CDR3 spells CSAQGARYEQYF. The CDR3 DNA reads as TGCAGTGCTCAGGGGGCGCGCTACGAGCAGTACTTC. J is TRBJ2-7 and V is TRBV20-1; 8 bases align to TRBD1. The CDR3 is 12 amino acids. V lost 5 bases, J lost 3 bases, and 3 bases stayed unmatched. The V gene's germline CDR1 is DFQATT and CDR2 SNEGSKA (reference sequence).

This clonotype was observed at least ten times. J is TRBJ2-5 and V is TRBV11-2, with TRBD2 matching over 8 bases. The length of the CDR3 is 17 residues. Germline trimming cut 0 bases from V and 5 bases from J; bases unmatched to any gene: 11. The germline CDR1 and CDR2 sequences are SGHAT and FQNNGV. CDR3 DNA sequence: TGTGCCAGCAGCTTAGAGGGCGGGAGGACGGGGTTTGAGACCCAGTACTTC. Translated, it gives CASSLEGGRTGFETQYF.

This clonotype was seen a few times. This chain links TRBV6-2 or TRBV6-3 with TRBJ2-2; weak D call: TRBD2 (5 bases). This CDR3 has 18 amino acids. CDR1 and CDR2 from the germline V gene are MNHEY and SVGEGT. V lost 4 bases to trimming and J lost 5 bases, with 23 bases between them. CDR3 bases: TGTGCCAGCAGTTGGAAAACTAGTACACATGAAAAAACCGGGGAGCTGTTTTTT. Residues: CASSWKTSTHEKTGELFF.

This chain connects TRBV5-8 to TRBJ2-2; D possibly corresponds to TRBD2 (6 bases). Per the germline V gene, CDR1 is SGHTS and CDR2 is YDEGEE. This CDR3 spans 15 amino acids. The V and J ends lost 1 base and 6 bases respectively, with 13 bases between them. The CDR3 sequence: CASSLRAEGPGELFF. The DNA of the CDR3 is TGTGCCAGCAGCTTGCGAGCGGAGGGGCCCGGGGAGCTGTTTTTT. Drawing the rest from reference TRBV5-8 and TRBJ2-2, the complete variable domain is EAGVTQSPTHLIKTRGQQATLRCSPISGHTSVYWYQQALGLGLQFLLWYDEGEERNRGNFPPRFSGRQFPNYSSELNVNALELEDSALYLCASSLRAEGPGELFFGEGSRLTVL.

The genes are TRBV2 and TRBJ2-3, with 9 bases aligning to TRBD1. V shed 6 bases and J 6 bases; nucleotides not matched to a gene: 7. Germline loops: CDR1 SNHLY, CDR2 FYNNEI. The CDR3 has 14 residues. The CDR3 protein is CASRRQGGGDTQYF. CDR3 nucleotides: TGTGCCAGCAGGAGACAGGGGGGGGGTGATACGCAGTATTTT.

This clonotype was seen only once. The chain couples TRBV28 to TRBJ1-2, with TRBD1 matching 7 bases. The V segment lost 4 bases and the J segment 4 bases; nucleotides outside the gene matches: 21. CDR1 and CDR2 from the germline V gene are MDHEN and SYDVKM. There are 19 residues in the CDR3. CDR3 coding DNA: TGTGCCAGCAGTTCCCCCTTACCTCGACAGGGCGCTCTCTCCTATGGCTACACCTTC. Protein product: CASSSPLPRQGALSYGYTF.

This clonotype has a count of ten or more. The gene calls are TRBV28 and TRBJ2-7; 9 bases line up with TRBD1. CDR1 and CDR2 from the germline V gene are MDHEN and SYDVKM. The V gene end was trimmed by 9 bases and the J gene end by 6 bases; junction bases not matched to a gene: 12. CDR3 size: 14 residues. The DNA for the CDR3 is TGTGCCAGTTTACCCGGGACAGGGTCTCCCGAGCAGTACTTC. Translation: CASLPGTGSPEQYF. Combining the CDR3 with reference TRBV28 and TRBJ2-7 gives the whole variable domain DVKVTQSSRYLVKRTGEKVFLECVQDMDHENMFWYRQDPGLGLRLIYFSYDVKMKEKGDIPEGYSVSREKKERFSLILESASTNQTSMYLCASLPGTGSPEQYFGPGTRLTVT.

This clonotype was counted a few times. CDR3 in DNA: TGTGCCAGCAGTTATCAGGGCAACGAGCAGTACTTC. Its protein is CASSYQGNEQYF. This chain uses TRBV12-3 or TRBV12-4 with TRBJ2-7; D possibly corresponds to TRBD1 (5 bases). Trimming stripped 4 bases from V and 5 bases from J, with 9 bases between. This CDR3 is built from 12 residues.

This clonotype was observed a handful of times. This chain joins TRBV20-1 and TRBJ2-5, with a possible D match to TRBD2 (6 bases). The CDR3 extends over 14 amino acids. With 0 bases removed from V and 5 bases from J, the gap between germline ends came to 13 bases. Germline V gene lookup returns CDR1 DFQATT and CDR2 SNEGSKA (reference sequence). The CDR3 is CSAREDGGRETQYF. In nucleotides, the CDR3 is TGCAGTGCTAGAGAGGACGGGGGACGCGAGACCCAGTACTTC.

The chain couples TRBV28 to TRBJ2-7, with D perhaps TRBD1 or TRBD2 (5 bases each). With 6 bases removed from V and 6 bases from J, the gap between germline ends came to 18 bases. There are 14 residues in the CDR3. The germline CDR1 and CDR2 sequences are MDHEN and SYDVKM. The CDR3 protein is CASSSSRGHREQYF. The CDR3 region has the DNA TGTGCCAGCAGCTCTAGCCGTGGACACCGCGAGCAGTACTTC. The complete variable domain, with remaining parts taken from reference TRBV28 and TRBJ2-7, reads DVKVTQSSRYLVKRTGEKVFLECVQDMDHENMFWYRQDPGLGLRLIYFSYDVKMKEKGDIPEGYSVSREKKERFSLILESASTNQTSMYLCASSSSRGHREQYFGPGTRLTVT.

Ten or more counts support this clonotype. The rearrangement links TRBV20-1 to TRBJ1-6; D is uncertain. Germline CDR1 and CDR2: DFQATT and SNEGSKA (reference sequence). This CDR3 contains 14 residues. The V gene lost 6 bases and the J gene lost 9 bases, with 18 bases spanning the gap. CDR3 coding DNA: TGCAGTGCCTGGACCGATGCAAGACGTTCACCCCTCCACTTT. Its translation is CSAWTDARRSPLHF.

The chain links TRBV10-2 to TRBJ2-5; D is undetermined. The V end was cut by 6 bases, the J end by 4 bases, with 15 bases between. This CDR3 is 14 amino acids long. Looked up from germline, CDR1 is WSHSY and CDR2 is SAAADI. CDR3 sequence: CASRSIQQRETQYF. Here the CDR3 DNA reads TGCGCCAGCAGAAGTATACAGCAGCGAGAGACCCAGTACTTC.

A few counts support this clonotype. The CDR3 loop reads CSARGTGGVGYEQYF. The DNA of the CDR3 is TGCAGTGCTAGAGGGACAGGGGGGGTGGGGTACGAGCAGTACTTC. The J gene is TRBJ2-7, the V gene TRBV20-1, with 10 bases identical to TRBD1. The CDR3 totals 15 residues. From germline, CDR1 is DFQATT and CDR2 SNEGSKA (reference sequence). V shed 1 base and J 4 bases; nucleotides not matched to a gene: 7.

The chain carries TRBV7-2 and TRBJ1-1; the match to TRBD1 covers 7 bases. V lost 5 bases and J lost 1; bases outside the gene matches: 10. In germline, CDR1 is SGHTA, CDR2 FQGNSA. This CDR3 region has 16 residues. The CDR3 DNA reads TGTGCCAGCAGCCCCACGGGGGACAGAGGGAACACTGAAGCTTTCTTT. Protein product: CASSPTGDRGNTEAFF.

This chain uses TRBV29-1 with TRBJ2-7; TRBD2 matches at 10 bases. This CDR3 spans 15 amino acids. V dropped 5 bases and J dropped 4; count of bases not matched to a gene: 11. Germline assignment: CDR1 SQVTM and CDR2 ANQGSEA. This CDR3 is CSVHLASGSLYEQYF. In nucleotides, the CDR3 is TGCAGCGTTCACCTCGCTAGCGGGAGTTTGTACGAGCAGTACTTC.

DNA for the CDR3: TGTGCCAGCAGCTTAGCGGGGCAGGTGGCTATCGGGGAGCTGTTTTTT. This codes for CASSLAGQVAIGELFF. The chain carries TRBV7-2 and TRBJ2-2; possibly TRBD1 for D (5 bases). The V end lost 0 bases, the J end lost 7 bases, and 15 bases lay between the germline ends. CDR3 length: 16 amino acids. CDR1 and CDR2 from the germline V gene are SGHTA and FQGNSA.

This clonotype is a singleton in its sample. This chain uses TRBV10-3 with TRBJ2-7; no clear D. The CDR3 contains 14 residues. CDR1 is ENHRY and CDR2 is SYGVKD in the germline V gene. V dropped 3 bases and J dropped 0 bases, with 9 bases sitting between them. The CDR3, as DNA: TGTGCCATCAGTGACGCTGAGAGCTCCTACGAGCAGTACTTC. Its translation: CAISDAESSYEQYF.

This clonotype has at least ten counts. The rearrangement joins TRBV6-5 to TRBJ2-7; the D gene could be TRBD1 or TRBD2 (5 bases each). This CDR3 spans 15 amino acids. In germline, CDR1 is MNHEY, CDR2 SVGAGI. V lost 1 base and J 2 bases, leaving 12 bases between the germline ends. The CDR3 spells CASSYWTGPTYEQYF. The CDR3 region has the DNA TGTGCCAGCAGTTACTGGACGGGACCTACCTACGAGCAGTACTTC.

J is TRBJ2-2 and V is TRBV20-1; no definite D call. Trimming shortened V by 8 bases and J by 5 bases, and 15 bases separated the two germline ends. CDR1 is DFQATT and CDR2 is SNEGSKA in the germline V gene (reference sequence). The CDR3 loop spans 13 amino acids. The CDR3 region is CSLGSDPTGELFF. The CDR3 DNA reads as TGCAGTCTAGGAAGCGATCCGACCGGGGAGCTGTTTTTT.

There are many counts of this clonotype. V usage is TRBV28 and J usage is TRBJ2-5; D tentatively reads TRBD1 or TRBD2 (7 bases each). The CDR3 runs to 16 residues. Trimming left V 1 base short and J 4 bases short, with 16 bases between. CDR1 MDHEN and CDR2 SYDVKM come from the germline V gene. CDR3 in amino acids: CASSLSAQGGGETQYF. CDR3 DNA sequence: TGTGCCAGCAGTTTATCTGCTCAGGGGGGGGGAGAGACCCAGTACTTC.

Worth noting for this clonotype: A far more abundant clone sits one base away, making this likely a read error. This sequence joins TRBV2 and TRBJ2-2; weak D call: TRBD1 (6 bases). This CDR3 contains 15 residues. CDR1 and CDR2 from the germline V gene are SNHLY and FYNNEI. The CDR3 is CASSSGVRVSGELLF. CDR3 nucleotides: TGTGCCAGCAGCTCAGGGGTTAGGGTTTCCGGGGAGCTGCTTTTT.

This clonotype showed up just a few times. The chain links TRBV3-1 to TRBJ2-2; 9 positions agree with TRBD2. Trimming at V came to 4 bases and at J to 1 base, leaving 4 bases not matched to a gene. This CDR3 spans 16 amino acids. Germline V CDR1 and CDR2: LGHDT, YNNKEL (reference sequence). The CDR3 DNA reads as TGTGCCAGCAGCCCTTGGACTAGCGTGAACACCGGGGAGCTGTTTTTT. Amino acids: CASSPWTSVNTGELFF.

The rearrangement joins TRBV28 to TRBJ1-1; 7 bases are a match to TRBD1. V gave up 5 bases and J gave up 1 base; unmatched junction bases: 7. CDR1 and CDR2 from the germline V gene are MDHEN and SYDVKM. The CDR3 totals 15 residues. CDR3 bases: TGTGCCAGCAGTCCTCCGGACAGGACGAACACTGAAGCTTTCTTT. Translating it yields CASSPPDRTNTEAFF.

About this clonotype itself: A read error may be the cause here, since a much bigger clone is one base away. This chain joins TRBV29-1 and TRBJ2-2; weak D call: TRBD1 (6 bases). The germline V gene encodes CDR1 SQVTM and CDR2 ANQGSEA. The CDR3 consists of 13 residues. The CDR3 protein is CSVGTANTGEPFF. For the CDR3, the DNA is TGCAGCGTTGGGACAGCGAACACCGGGGAGCCGTTTTTT.